This T cell receptor beta chain comes out of a study of blood T cell repertoires in COVID-19. Looking at the study overall: Both acute and convalescent COVID-19 samples were obtained from the United States, Italy and Spain. Sample material is recorded as cDNA or gDNA derived from T cells, B-cell-depleted T cells, or PBMCs.

Participants reported their clinical history, and cohort assignment relied on those reports. With 4 bases removed from V and 2 bases from J, the gap between germline ends came to 7 bases. Germline V gives CDR1 SQVTM, CDR2 ANQGSEA. This CDR3 is built from 12 residues. The table came from immunoSEQ multiplex PCR; TCRdb's copy has only in-frame clones and leaves some out. Found here are about 440,000 clones, about 90% of them singletons; the top ten hold less than 0.75%. J is TRBJ2-3 and V is TRBV29-1; D call uncertain. This clonotype was sampled from a man between 18 and 35 years old who had recovered from COVID-19. The sequencing input was PBMCs or T cells enriched from blood (not recorded which). Here the CDR3 reads CSVVPNTDTQYF. In DNA, the CDR3 is TGCAGCGTTGTCCCAAACACAGATACGCAGTATTTT.